This T cell receptor (beta chain) comes out of a study of T cells after yellow fever vaccination. Study results and caveats: A large majority of primary-vaccination clones showed up again after the booster (96% CD4, roughly 91% CD8).

This clonotype was recorded a few times. The antigen is unknown. Looked up from germline, CDR1 is KGHDR and CDR2 is SFDVKD. Trimming shortened V by 6 bases and J by 2 bases, and 14 bases separated the two germline ends. The CDR3 consists of 15 residues. TCRdb re-derived calls from the 5' RACE reads in MiXCR, one entry per CDR3 protein. There are 400,000 or so distinct CDR3 sequences in the sample; 11% occur only once, and 15% to 20% lies in the top ten. The clonotype was recovered from a man aged 18 to 35 who received the YFV17D yellow fever vaccine. The chain combines TRBV24-1 with TRBJ2-3, with D perhaps given as TRBD1 or TRBD2 (6 bases each). This specimen was PBMCs, taken on the day of the first yellow fever vaccination. DNA for the CDR3: TGTGCCACCAGTAAAAGGGGGGACCTCACAGATACGCAGTATTTT. Translated: CATSKRGDLTDTQYF.